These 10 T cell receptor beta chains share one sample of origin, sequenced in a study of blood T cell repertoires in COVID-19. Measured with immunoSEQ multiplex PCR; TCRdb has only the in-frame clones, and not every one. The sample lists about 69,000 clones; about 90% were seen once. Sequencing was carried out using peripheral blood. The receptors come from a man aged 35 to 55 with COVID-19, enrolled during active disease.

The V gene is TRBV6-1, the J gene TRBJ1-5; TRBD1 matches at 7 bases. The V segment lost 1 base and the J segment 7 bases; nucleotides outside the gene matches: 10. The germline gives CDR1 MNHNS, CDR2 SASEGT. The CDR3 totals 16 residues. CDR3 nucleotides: TGTGCCAGCAGTGAAGTATTAGGGCAGGGGGACCAGCCCCAGCATTTT. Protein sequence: CASSEVLGQGDQPQHF.

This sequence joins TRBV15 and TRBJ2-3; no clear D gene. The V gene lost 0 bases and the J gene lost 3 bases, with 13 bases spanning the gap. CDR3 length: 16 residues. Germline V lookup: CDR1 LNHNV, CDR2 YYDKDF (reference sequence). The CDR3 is CATSREPLSLTDTQYF. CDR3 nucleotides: TGTGCCACCAGCAGAGAACCTTTGAGCTTGACAGATACGCAGTATTTT.

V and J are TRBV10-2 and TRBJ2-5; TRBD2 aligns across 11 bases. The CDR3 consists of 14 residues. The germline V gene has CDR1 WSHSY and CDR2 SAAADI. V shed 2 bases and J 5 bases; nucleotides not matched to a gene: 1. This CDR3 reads CASSEGTSGETQYF. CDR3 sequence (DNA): TGCGCCAGCAGTGAGGGGACTAGCGGTGAGACCCAGTACTTC.

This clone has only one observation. CDR3 sequence (DNA): TGTGCCAGCAGCTTGAACGGAGACACCGGGGAGCTGTTTTTT. This encodes CASSLNGDTGELFF. This chain links TRBV11-1 with TRBJ2-2; D is uncertain. V was pared by 3 bases and J by 3 bases, with 8 bases between. Germline CDR1 reads SGHAT; CDR2 reads FQDESV (reference sequence). The CDR3 extends over 14 amino acids.

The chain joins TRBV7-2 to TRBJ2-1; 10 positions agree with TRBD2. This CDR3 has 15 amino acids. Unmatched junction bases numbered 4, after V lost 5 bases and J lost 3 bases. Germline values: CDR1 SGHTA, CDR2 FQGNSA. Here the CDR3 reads CASSQRTSGYNEQFF. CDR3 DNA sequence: TGTGCCAGCAGCCAACGGACTAGCGGCTACAATGAGCAGTTCTTC.

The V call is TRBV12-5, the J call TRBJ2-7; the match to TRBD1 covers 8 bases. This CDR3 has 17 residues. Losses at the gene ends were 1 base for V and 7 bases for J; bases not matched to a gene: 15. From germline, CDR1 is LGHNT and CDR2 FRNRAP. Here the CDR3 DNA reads TGTGCTAGTGGTTTGGCGGAAAGTTGGCAGGGGGCGGAAGAGCAGTACTTC. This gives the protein CASGLAESWQGAEEQYF.

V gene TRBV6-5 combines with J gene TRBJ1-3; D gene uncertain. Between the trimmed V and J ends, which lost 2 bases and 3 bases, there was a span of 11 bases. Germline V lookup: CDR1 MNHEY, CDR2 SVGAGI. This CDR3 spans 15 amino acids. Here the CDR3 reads CASSYTGAGGNTIYF. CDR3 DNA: TGTGCCAGCAGTTACACGGGCGCGGGTGGAAACACCATATATTTT.

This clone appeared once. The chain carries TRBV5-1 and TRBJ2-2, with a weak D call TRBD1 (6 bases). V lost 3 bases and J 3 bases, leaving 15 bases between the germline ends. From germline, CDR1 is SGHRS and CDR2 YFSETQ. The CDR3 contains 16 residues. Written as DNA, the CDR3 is TGCGCCAGCAGCTCGACCCGAACAGGGTACACCGGGGAGCTGTTTTTT. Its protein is CASSSTRTGYTGELFF.

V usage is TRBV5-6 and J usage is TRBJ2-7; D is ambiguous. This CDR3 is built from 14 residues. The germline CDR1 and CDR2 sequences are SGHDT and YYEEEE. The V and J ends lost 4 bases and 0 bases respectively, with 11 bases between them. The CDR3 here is CASSASGRSYEQYF. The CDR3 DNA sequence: TGTGCCAGCAGCGCAAGTGGCCGCTCCTACGAGCAGTACTTC. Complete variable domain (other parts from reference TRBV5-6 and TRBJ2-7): DAGVTQSPTHLIKTRGQQVTLRCSPKSGHDTVSWYQQALGQGPQFIFQYYEEEERQRGNFPDRFSGHQFPNYSSELNVNALLLGDSALYLCASSASGRSYEQYFGPGTRLTVT.

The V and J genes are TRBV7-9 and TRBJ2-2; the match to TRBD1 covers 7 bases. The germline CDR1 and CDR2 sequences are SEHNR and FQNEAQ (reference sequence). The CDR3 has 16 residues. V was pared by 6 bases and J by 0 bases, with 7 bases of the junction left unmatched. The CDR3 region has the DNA TGTGCCAGCAGGCGTCCGGGACAGTCGAACACCGGGGAGCTGTTTTTT. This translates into CASRRPGQSNTGELFF. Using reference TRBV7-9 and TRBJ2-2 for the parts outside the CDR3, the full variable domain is DTGVSQNPRHKITKRGQNVTFRCDPISEHNRLYWYRQTLGQGPEFLTYFQNEAQLEKSRLLSDRFSAERPKGSFSTLEIQRTEQGDSAMYLCASRRPGQSNTGELFFGEGSRLTVL.